Presented here are 25 T cell receptor beta chains from one specimen sequenced in a study of blood T cell repertoires in COVID-19. Some clones are missing from TCRdb's copy, which holds only in-frame ones; the method was immunoSEQ multiplex PCR. This sample has fewer than 400,000 clones, with around 92% found just once. Sequences were obtained from peripheral blood. The origin of the receptors is a woman aged 25 to 39 with COVID-19, enrolled during active disease.

The J gene is TRBJ1-1, the V gene TRBV12-5; unclear D gene. This CDR3 is built from 12 residues. Germline CDR1 reads LGHNT; CDR2 reads FRNRAP. Trimming removed 7 bases at V and 2 bases at J, with 8 bases between. CDR3 residues: CASALRNTEAFF. The CDR3, as DNA: TGTGCTAGTGCCCTACGTAACACTGAAGCTTTCTTT.

This sequence joins TRBV18 and TRBJ1-4; 8 bases line up with TRBD1. V lost 2 bases, J lost 6 bases, and 8 bases stayed unmatched. The CDR3 spans 16 residues. The germline CDR1 and CDR2 sequences are KGHSH and LQKENI. In nucleotides, the CDR3 is TGTGCCAGCTCACCAGGGCCTGGACAGGGTTATGAAAAACTGTTTTTT. Translated, it gives CASSPGPGQGYEKLFF. Full variable domain (missing parts from reference TRBV18 and TRBJ1-4): NAGVMQNPRHLVRRRGQEARLRCSPMKGHSHVYWYRQLPEEGLKFMVYLQKENIIDESGMPKERFSAEFPKEGPSILRIQQVVRGDSAAYFCASSPGPGQGYEKLFFGSGTQLSVL.

This clone was seen just once. Here the CDR3 DNA reads TGTGCCAGCAGCGTACCGGGACATATCTATGGCTACACCTTC. This translates into CASSVPGHIYGYTF. V gene TRBV7-2 combines with J gene TRBJ1-2, with a weak D call TRBD1 (6 bases). V gave up 5 bases and J gave up 4 bases, with 14 bases separating them. Germline lookup yields CDR1 SGHTA and CDR2 FQGNSA. The CDR3 extends over 14 amino acids.

This clone is a singleton in its sample. This chain joins TRBV6-5 and TRBJ1-5, with 10 bases identical to TRBD1. Germline CDR1 reads MNHEY; CDR2 reads SVGAGI. The V segment lost 8 bases and the J segment 5 bases; nucleotides outside the gene matches: 3. The CDR3 loop spans 13 amino acids. The chain's CDR3 is CASGTGDHQPQHF. The CDR3 DNA sequence: TGTGCCAGCGGGACAGGGGACCATCAGCCCCAGCATTTT.

The rearrangement links TRBV3-1 (or the pseudogene TRBV3-2) to TRBJ2-5; the D is unclear. CDR3 size: 14 residues. Germline V gene sequence: CDR1 LGHDT, CDR2 YNNKEL (reference sequence). V lost 1 base and J 7 bases, leaving 13 bases between the germline ends. The CDR3 is CASSQVGSRWTQYF. CDR3 coding DNA: TGTGCCAGCAGCCAAGTAGGCTCTAGATGGACCCAGTACTTC.

This clone was observed once. The V gene is TRBV7-9, the J gene TRBJ1-2, with D uncertain. Trimming removed 1 base from V and 5 bases from J, with 5 bases in between. The CDR3 is made up of 12 amino acids. Germline values: CDR1 SEHNR, CDR2 FQNEAQ (reference sequence). In DNA, the CDR3 is TGTGCCAGCAGCTTAGGAACTTATGGCTACACCTTC. It specifies CASSLGTYGYTF.

The chain joins TRBV19 to TRBJ2-2, with 8 bases aligning to TRBD2. The CDR3 length is 19 residues. CDR1 LNHDA and CDR2 SQIVND come from the germline V gene (reference sequence). Losses at the gene ends were 9 bases for V and 4 bases for J; bases not matched to a gene: 22. CDR3 sequence: CASSHNPRNRGGFTGELFF. The CDR3 DNA reads as TGTGCCAGCTCCCATAACCCGCGAAACCGGGGGGGTTTCACCGGGGAGCTGTTTTTT.

The chain links TRBV6-2 or TRBV6-3 to TRBJ2-7, with 9 bases fitting TRBD1. The germline gives CDR1 MNHEY, CDR2 SVGEGT. Unmatched junction bases numbered 8, after V lost 4 bases and J lost 1 base. There are 16 residues in the CDR3. The DNA of the CDR3 is TGTGCCAGCAGTTCCCGTGGGGGACAGGGATCCTACGAGCAGTACTTC. Amino acid sequence: CASSSRGGQGSYEQYF.

A single count supports this clone. This chain connects TRBV3-1 (or the pseudogene TRBV3-2) to TRBJ1-2; D not resolved. Trimming pared 0 bases from V and 8 bases from J, leaving 10 bases between. Germline V gene sequence: CDR1 LGHDT, CDR2 YNNKEL (reference sequence). The CDR3 loop spans 13 amino acids. Here the CDR3 reads CASSQDPGLGYTF. The CDR3 coding sequence is TGTGCCAGCAGCCAAGACCCAGGATTAGGCTACACCTTC.

This chain's CDR3 is CASSQGIQGVMDTEAFF. The CDR3 nucleotides are TGTGCCAGCAGCCAAGGAATACAGGGGGTGATGGACACTGAAGCTTTCTTT. The chain recombines TRBV4-2 with TRBJ1-1; TRBD1 matches 8 bases. Germline values: CDR1 LGHNA, CDR2 YNFKEQ. CDR3 length: 17 residues. V shed 1 base and J 3 bases; nucleotides not matched to a gene: 10.

The chain employs TRBV29-1 and TRBJ1-1; 7 nucleotides line up with TRBD1. The trim removed 4 bases at V and 8 bases at J, leaving 4 bases unmatched. Germline V gene lookup returns CDR1 SQVTM and CDR2 ANQGSEA. This CDR3 contains 11 residues. This chain's CDR3 is CSVVRGQEAFF. The CDR3 nucleotides are TGCAGCGTTGTGAGGGGGCAGGAAGCTTTCTTT. Based on the CDR3 plus reference TRBV29-1 and TRBJ1-1, the full variable domain is SAVISQKPSRDICQRGTSLTIQCQVDSQVTMMFWYRQQPGQSLTLIATANQGSEATYESGFVIDKFPISRPNLTFSTLTVSNMSPEDSSIYLCSVVRGQEAFFGQGTRLTVV.

The sample holds one count of this clone. V usage is TRBV29-1 and J usage is TRBJ1-4; 7 positions match TRBD1. The germline V gene encodes CDR1 SQVTM and CDR2 ANQGSEA. The V and J ends lost 6 bases and 7 bases, in that order; junction bases with no gene match: 5. The CDR3 extends over 12 amino acids. The CDR3 loop reads CSVRGASEKLFF. CDR3 nucleotide sequence: TGCAGCGTCAGGGGGGCCAGTGAAAAACTGTTTTTT.

V gene TRBV7-9 combines with J gene TRBJ1-4; 9 nucleotides match TRBD1. The V gene's germline CDR1 is SEHNR and CDR2 FQNEAQ (reference sequence). This CDR3 contains 15 residues. Trimming removed 2 bases from V and 7 bases from J; junction bases left unmatched: 5. The CDR3 loop is CASSLRVQGAEKLFF. DNA of the CDR3: TGTGCCAGCAGCTTAAGAGTACAGGGGGCTGAAAAACTGTTTTTT.

The chain has TRBV19 and TRBJ2-7; tentative D call: TRBD2 (6 bases). V was cut by 8 bases and J by 6 bases, with 20 bases left in between. The CDR3 consists of 14 residues. Germline V gene data show CDR1 as LNHDA and CDR2 as SQIVND (reference sequence). The CDR3: CASRNRAGSGEQYF. The CDR3 nucleotides read TGTGCCAGTCGAAATCGGGCGGGATCGGGCGAGCAGTACTTC.

The V gene is TRBV28, the J gene TRBJ1-1, with 7 bases matching TRBD1. The CDR3 spans 15 residues. Germline V gives CDR1 MDHEN, CDR2 SYDVKM. V lost 3 bases and J lost 0; bases outside the gene matches: 4. CDR3 nucleotide sequence: TGTGCCAGCAGTTTGGGGACAGCTCTGAACACTGAAGCTTTCTTT. Translated: CASSLGTALNTEAFF.

CDR3 residues: CASSQDRGLGGYTF. The CDR3 DNA reads as TGCGCCAGCAGCCAAGATAGGGGCCTCGGTGGCTACACCTTC. The V and J genes are TRBV4-1 and TRBJ1-2, with D possibly being TRBD1 (5 bases). The CDR3 has 14 amino acids. CDR1 MGHRA and CDR2 YSYEKL come from the germline V gene. The V and J ends lost 0 bases and 7 bases respectively, with 12 bases between them.

This rearrangement joins TRBV5-6 to TRBJ2-1; 12 nucleotides align to TRBD2. The CDR3 loop spans 18 amino acids. Per the germline V gene, CDR1 is SGHDT and CDR2 is YYEEEE. V lost 4 bases and J lost 4; bases outside the gene matches: 12. The CDR3 DNA reads as TGTGCCAGCAGCCCCGGACTAGCGGGGCTACCATCTTACAATGAGCAGTTCTTC. It translates to CASSPGLAGLPSYNEQFF. The variable domain in full, completed from reference TRBV5-6 and TRBJ2-1, reads DAGVTQSPTHLIKTRGQQVTLRCSPKSGHDTVSWYQQALGQGPQFIFQYYEEEERQRGNFPDRFSGHQFPNYSSELNVNALLLGDSALYLCASSPGLAGLPSYNEQFFGPGTRLTVL.

V gene TRBV11-2 combines with J gene TRBJ2-3; 12 bases map to TRBD2. Germline V gene lookup returns CDR1 SGHAT and CDR2 FQNNGV. V lost 1 base to trimming and J lost 2 bases; unmatched junction nucleotides: 10. This CDR3 contains 19 residues. The CDR3 loop reads CASSLGGTRLAGATDTQYF. In nucleotides, the CDR3 is TGTGCCAGCAGCTTAGGCGGAACCCGACTAGCGGGGGCCACAGATACGCAGTATTTT.

The chain uses TRBV11-3 and TRBJ1-5; D possibly corresponds to TRBD1 (5 bases). Germline CDR1 SGHNT, CDR2 YENEEA. The CDR3 has 15 amino acids. The germline V and J ends were trimmed by 4 bases and 3 bases, with 13 bases remaining between them. The CDR3 here is CASSWGRAFNQPQHF. DNA of the CDR3: TGTGCCAGCAGCTGGGGGAGGGCTTTCAATCAGCCCCAGCATTTT.

The chain recombines TRBV5-1 with TRBJ2-3; 9 positions agree with TRBD1. The CDR3 is 14 amino acids. Germline assignment: CDR1 SGHRS and CDR2 YFSETQ. The V gene end was trimmed by 1 base and the J gene end by 6 bases; junction bases not matched to a gene: 3. DNA for the CDR3: TGCGCCAGCAGCTTGCGGGACAGGGATGATACGCAGTATTTT. Protein product: CASSLRDRDDTQYF. Full variable domain (remainder filled in from reference TRBV5-1 and TRBJ2-3): KAGVTQTPRYLIKTRGQQVTLSCSPISGHRSVSWYQQTPGQGLQFLFEYFSETQRNKGNFPGRFSGRQFSNSRSEMNVSTLELGDSALYLCASSLRDRDDTQYFGPGTRLTVL.

V is TRBV5-1 and J is TRBJ2-1, with D possibly being TRBD1 (5 bases). Looked up from germline, CDR1 is SGHRS and CDR2 is YFSETQ. The ends were cut back, 4 bases at V and 2 bases at J, with 13 bases in the middle. The CDR3 totals 15 residues. CDR3 nucleotide sequence: TGCGCCAGCAGCGGAACCCAGGGTCCCTACAATGAGCAGTTCTTC. Amino acids: CASSGTQGPYNEQFF.

This sequence joins TRBV28 and TRBJ1-5, with a tentative D call TRBD1 (6 bases). CDR1 and CDR2 from the germline V gene are MDHEN and SYDVKM. The V and J ends lost 3 bases and 6 bases respectively, with 9 bases between them. The CDR3 contains 13 residues. CDR3 DNA: TGTGCCAGCAGTTTTACAGGGAGTCAGCCCCAGCATTTT. This sequence encodes CASSFTGSQPQHF.

This clone occurred once. This chain joins TRBV7-2 and TRBJ1-5; 8 bases agree with TRBD1. Germline V gene lookup returns CDR1 SGHTA and CDR2 FQGNSA. This CDR3 comprises 12 residues. V lost 5 bases, J lost 9 bases, and 3 bases stayed unmatched. The CDR3 reads CASSTRGRPQHF. CDR3 sequence (DNA): TGTGCCAGCAGCACCAGGGGGCGGCCCCAGCATTTT. Supplemented by reference TRBV7-2 and TRBJ1-5, the full variable domain reads GAGVSQSPSNKVTEKGKDVELRCDPISGHTALYWYRQSLGQGLEFLIYFQGNSAPDKSGLPSDRFSAERTGGSVSTLTIQRTQQEDSAVYLCASSTRGRPQHFGDGTRLSIL.

This clone has just a few counts. The V gene is TRBV28, the J gene TRBJ1-5, with D unclear. Between the trimmed V and J ends, which lost 2 bases and 2 bases, there was a span of 10 bases. The CDR3 spans 15 residues. Germline CDR1 is MDHEN and CDR2 is SYDVKM. The DNA of the CDR3 is TGTGCCAGCAGTTTAGTACGGGTTCGCAATCAGCCCCAGCATTTT. Its protein product is CASSLVRVRNQPQHF.

The chain recombines TRBV11-1 with TRBJ1-1, with 7 bases aligning to TRBD1. Per the germline V gene, CDR1 is SGHAT and CDR2 is FQDESV (reference sequence). V was clipped by 5 bases and J by 5 bases; unmatched bases: 11. This CDR3 region has 15 residues. The CDR3 DNA reads TGTGCCAGCAGCACTCGGGACAGTAGGGGAACTGAAGCTTTCTTT. It specifies CASSTRDSRGTEAFF.